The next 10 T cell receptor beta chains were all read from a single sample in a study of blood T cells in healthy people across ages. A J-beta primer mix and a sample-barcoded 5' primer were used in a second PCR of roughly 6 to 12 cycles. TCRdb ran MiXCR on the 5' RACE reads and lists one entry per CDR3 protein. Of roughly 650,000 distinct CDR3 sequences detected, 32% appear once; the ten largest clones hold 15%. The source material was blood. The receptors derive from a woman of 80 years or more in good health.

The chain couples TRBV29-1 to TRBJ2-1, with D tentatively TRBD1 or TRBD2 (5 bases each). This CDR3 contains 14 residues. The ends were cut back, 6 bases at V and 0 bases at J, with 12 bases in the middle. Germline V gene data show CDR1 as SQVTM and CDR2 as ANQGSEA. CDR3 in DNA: TGCAGCGTCTGGAAGGGGAGCTCCTACAATGAGCAGTTCTTC. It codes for CSVWKGSSYNEQFF.

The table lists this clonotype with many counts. The CDR3 DNA reads as TGTGCCAGCAGCCCTGCGGGGGTCAGTCACAATGAGCAGTTCTTC. It yields the protein CASSPAGVSHNEQFF. V gene TRBV11-3 combines with J gene TRBJ2-1, with 7 nucleotides matching TRBD2. This CDR3 is built from 15 residues. The V and J ends lost 5 bases and 5 bases, in that order; junction bases with no gene match: 9. Germline CDR1 reads SGHNT; CDR2 reads YENEEA.

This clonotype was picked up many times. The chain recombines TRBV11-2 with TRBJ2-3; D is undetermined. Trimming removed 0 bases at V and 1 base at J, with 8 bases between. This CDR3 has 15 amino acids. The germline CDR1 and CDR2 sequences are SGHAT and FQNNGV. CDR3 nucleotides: TGTGCCAGCAGCTTAGATCAGGTGGGCACAGATACGCAGTATTTT. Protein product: CASSLDQVGTDTQYF.

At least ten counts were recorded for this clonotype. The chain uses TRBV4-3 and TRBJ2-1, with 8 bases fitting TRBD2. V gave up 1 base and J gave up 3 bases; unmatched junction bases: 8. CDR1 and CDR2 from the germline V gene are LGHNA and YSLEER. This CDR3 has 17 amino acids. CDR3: CASSQAGGAGGYNEQFF. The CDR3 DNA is TGCGCCAGCAGCCAAGCAGGCGGGGCGGGGGGCTACAATGAGCAGTTCTTC.

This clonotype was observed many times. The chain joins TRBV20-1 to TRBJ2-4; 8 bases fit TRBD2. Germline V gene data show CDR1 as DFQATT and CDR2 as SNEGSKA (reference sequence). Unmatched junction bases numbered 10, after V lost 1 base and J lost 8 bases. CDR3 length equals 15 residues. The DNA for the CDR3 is TGCAGTGCTAGAGGTCTGGGACGGGGGGGGGACATTCAGTACTTC. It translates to CSARGLGRGGDIQYF.

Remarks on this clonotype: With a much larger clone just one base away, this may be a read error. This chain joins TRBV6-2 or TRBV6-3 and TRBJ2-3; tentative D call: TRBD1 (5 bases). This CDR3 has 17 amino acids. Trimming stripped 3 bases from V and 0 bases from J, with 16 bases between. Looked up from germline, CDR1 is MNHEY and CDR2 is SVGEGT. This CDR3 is CASSYRNRIVSTDTQYF. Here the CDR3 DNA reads TGTGCCAGCAGTTATCGGAACAGGATTGTAAGCACAGATACGCAGTATTTT.

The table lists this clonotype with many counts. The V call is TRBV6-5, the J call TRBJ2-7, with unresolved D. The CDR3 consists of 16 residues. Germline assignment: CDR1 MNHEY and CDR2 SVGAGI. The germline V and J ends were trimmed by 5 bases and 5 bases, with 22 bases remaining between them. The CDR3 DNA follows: TGTGCCAGCAGTCGTACCGGGTCCAGCAAACCCCACGAGCAGTACTTC. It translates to CASSRTGSSKPHEQYF.

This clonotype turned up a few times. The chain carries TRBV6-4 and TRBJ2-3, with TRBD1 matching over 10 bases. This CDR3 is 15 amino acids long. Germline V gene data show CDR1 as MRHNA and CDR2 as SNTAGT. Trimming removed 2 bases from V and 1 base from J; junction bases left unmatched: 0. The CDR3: CASSDGTGGTDTQYF. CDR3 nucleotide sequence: TGTGCCAGCAGTGACGGGACAGGGGGCACAGATACGCAGTATTTT.

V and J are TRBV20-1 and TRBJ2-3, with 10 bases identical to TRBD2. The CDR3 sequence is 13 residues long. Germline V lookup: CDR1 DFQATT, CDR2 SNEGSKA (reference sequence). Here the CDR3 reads CRAGTSVPDTQYF. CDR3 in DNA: TGCAGGGCAGGGACTAGCGTTCCAGATACGCAGTATTTT.

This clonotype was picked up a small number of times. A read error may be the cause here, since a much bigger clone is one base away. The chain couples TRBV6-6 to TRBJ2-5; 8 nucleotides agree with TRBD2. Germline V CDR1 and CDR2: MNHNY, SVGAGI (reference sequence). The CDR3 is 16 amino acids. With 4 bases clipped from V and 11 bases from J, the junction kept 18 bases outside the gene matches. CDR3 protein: CASSFPTSGLWDEQYF. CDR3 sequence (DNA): TGTGCCAGCAGTTTTCCAACTAGCGGCCTTTGGGATGAGCAGTACTTC.